This T cell receptor (beta chain) comes out of a study of T cell repertoires in cytomegalovirus infection. The study's findings and limits: CMV-specific TCR beta clonotypes restricted by HLA-C were the ones dominating the ex vivo response.

This clonotype was seen many times. Its cognate antigen is unknown. Germline CDR1 is SGHTA and CDR2 is FQGNSA. This CDR3 has 14 residues. The ends were cut back, 1 base at V and 6 bases at J, with 10 bases in the middle. TCRdb independently ran MiXCR on the reads; one entry per CDR3 protein. The profile shows about 740,000 distinct CDR3 sequences, around 35% of them singletons. Specimen: cultured PBMCs, collected from culture after CMV antigen stimulation. The chain uses TRBV7-2 and TRBJ1-3, with D unclear. This clonotype was sampled from a human donor in good health (CMV status not recorded). Some clones in this sample may be carry-over from other donors' samples. CDR3 amino acids: CASSLGRSQNTIYF. The CDR3 bases are TGTGCCAGCAGCTTAGGGCGGAGCCAAAACACCATATATTTT. Complete variable domain (other parts from reference TRBV7-2 and TRBJ1-3): GAGVSQSPSNKVTEKGKDVELRCDPISGHTALYWYRQSLGQGLEFLIYFQGNSAPDKSGLPSDRFSAERTGGSVSTLTIQRTQQEDSAVYLCASSLGRSQNTIYFGEGSWLTVV.